These 29 T cell receptor beta chains came from one sample sequenced in a study of regulatory T cells in long-lasting Graves disease. Both iRepertoire HTBI primers and Arm-PCR of CDR3 regions were used to build the TCR beta libraries. TCRdb independently ran MiXCR on the multiplex PCR reads; one entry per CDR3 protein. The sample includes 450,000 to 650,000 distinct CDR3 sequences, roughly 16% of them seen just once. Time point defined: newly diagnosed GD, antithyroid drugs for less than 3 months. Preparation of the TCR library used RNA extracted from PBMCs. Separately, the same data were catalogued under a study of T cells in Graves' hyperthyroidism and ophthalmopathy.

This sample comprised peripheral blood mononuclear cells (PBMCs), obtained at new diagnosis, from a patient treated with antithyroid drugs. Receptor source: a woman aged 35-65 years with Graves disease.

This clonotype was counted ten times or more. The J gene is TRBJ2-1, the V gene TRBV3-1; tentatively, D is TRBD1 (5 bases). The CDR3 has 14 amino acids. Trimming left V 0 bases short and J 7 bases short, with 10 bases between. Germline CDR1 LGHDT, CDR2 YNNKEL (reference sequence). The CDR3 protein is CASSQDRSGNEQFF. For the CDR3, the DNA is TGTGCCAGCAGCCAAGACCGGTCAGGGAATGAGCAGTTCTTC.

This clonotype has a count of ten or more. The CDR3 reads CSARTPGLAGGQGSTDTQYF. CDR3 bases: TGCAGTGCTAGAACTCCGGGACTAGCGGGGGGGCAAGGAAGCACAGATACGCAGTATTTT. The V and J genes are TRBV20-1 and TRBJ2-3; TRBD2 matches at 16 bases. The length of the CDR3 is 20 residues. Germline V gene data show CDR1 as DFQATT and CDR2 as SNEGSKA (reference sequence). Trimming removed 2 bases from V and 0 bases from J; junction bases left unmatched: 11.

V usage is TRBV6-1 and J usage is TRBJ1-5, with 7 bases fitting TRBD1. The V segment lost 6 bases and the J segment 3 bases; nucleotides outside the gene matches: 5. The V gene's germline CDR1 is MNHNS and CDR2 SASEGT. There are 14 residues in the CDR3. CDR3 DNA sequence: TGTGCCAGCAGACAGGGGTCCCTCAATCAGCCCCAGCATTTT. Residues: CASRQGSLNQPQHF.

The rearrangement joins TRBV28 to TRBJ2-7; TRBD1 is a possible D gene (6 bases). V was cut by 5 bases and J by 0 bases, with 11 bases left in between. The CDR3 has 14 amino acids. CDR1 MDHEN and CDR2 SYDVKM come from the germline V gene. CDR3: CASSVQGSSYEQYF. CDR3 DNA sequence: TGTGCCAGCAGTGTACAGGGAAGCTCCTACGAGCAGTACTTC.

This clonotype showed up just a few times. The V gene is TRBV30, the J gene TRBJ2-4; D possibly corresponds to TRBD1 (6 bases). The CDR3 length is 16 residues. Looked up from germline, CDR1 is GTSNPN and CDR2 is SVGIG (reference sequence). V was pared by 4 bases and J by 0 bases, with 16 bases between. CDR3 in DNA: TGTGCCTGGACTGCCCCGGACAGCCTAGCCAAAAACATTCAGTACTTC. Translating it yields CAWTAPDSLAKNIQYF.

The rearrangement uses TRBV4-1 and TRBJ2-3, with TRBD2 matching over 8 bases. Trimming removed 0 bases from V and 0 bases from J; junction bases left unmatched: 5. The V gene's germline CDR1 is MGHRA and CDR2 YSYEKL. The CDR3 has 17 residues. The DNA of the CDR3 is TGCGCCAGCAGCCAAGAGGAGATAGCGGGGAGCACAGATACGCAGTATTTT. This gives the protein CASSQEEIAGSTDTQYF.

V gene TRBV6-1 combines with J gene TRBJ1-4; unclear D gene. The CDR3 consists of 11 residues. Germline assignment: CDR1 MNHNS and CDR2 SASEGT. The V end was cut by 8 bases, the J end by 5 bases, with 6 bases between. The CDR3 sequence: CASCPNEKLFF. For the CDR3, the DNA is TGTGCCAGCTGCCCGAATGAAAAACTGTTTTTT.

This clonotype was picked up many times. The V and J genes are TRBV2 and TRBJ2-7; no clear D. V was cut by 3 bases and J by 1 base, with 13 bases left in between. Germline CDR1 reads SNHLY; CDR2 reads FYNNEI. CDR3 length: 15 residues. CDR3 protein: CASSEMPALSYEQYF. DNA for the CDR3: TGTGCCAGCAGTGAGATGCCAGCCCTTTCCTACGAGCAGTACTTC.

In its sample, this clonotype was seen a few times. V usage is TRBV6-5 and J usage is TRBJ2-1, with 9 bases that match TRBD1. V trimming: 4 bases; J trimming: 5 bases; junction bases outside the gene matches: 6. The CDR3 totals 15 residues. Per germline, CDR1 MNHEY and CDR2 SVGAGI. The CDR3 here is CASSFTGGGNNEQFF. The DNA for the CDR3 is TGTGCCAGCAGTTTTACAGGGGGCGGTAACAATGAGCAGTTCTTC.

This clonotype came up many times. The genes are TRBV6-1 and TRBJ1-1; no firm D call. Germline CDR1 is MNHNS and CDR2 is SASEGT. The CDR3 extends over 15 amino acids. The ends were cut back, 6 bases at V and 0 bases at J, with 14 bases in the middle. The CDR3 DNA reads as TGTGCCAGCAGACTCCTACAGCGATTGAACACTGAAGCTTTCTTT. This translates into CASRLLQRLNTEAFF.

Written as DNA, the CDR3 is TGTGCCAGCTCACCACGAAGGGCTCAAGAGACCCAGTACTTC. Protein: CASSPRRAQETQYF. V usage is TRBV18 and J usage is TRBJ2-5; no clear D. The V and J ends lost 1 base and 2 bases respectively, with 8 bases between them. This CDR3 has 14 residues. Germline V gene lookup returns CDR1 KGHSH and CDR2 LQKENI.

This clonotype was seen at least ten times. The rearrangement links TRBV7-3 to TRBJ2-3; D is undetermined. Looked up from germline, CDR1 is SGHTA and CDR2 is FQGTGA. V shed 4 bases and J shed 4 bases, with 6 bases lying between them. The CDR3 covers 12 residues. The DNA of the CDR3 is TGTGCCAGCAGCTCAGTGGCAGATACGCAGTATTTT. Translation gives CASSSVADTQYF.

This clonotype turned up a few times. The V and J genes are TRBV7-6 and TRBJ1-2; the D gene is possibly TRBD1 (5 bases). V lost 5 bases, J lost 6 bases, and 19 bases lay in between. Germline V gene data show CDR1 as SGHVS and CDR2 as FNYEAQ. This CDR3 region has 15 residues. This CDR3 reads CASSRSQGEGNGYTF. The DNA for the CDR3 is TGTGCCAGCAGCCGATCCCAGGGCGAGGGGAATGGCTACACCTTC.

This clonotype was seen repeatedly, ten times or more. The chain employs TRBV13 and TRBJ2-1, with D unclear. The germline V and J ends were trimmed by 2 bases and 5 bases, with 10 bases remaining between them. CDR1 and CDR2 (germline): PRHDT, FYEKMQ (reference sequence). The CDR3 has 14 residues. CDR3 residues: CASSLMGADNEQFF. For the CDR3, the DNA is TGTGCCAGCAGCTTAATGGGCGCTGACAATGAGCAGTTCTTC. The full variable domain, completed using reference TRBV13 and TRBJ2-1, is AAGVIQSPRHLIKEKRETATLKCYPIPRHDTVYWYQQGPGQDPQFLISFYEKMQSDKGSIPDRFSAQQFSDYHSELNMSSLELGDSALYFCASSLMGADNEQFFGPGTRLTVL.

This clonotype was counted a few times. The rearrangement joins TRBV3-1 to TRBJ1-3, with D perhaps TRBD1 (6 bases). Germline assignment: CDR1 LGHDT and CDR2 YNNKEL (reference sequence). Trimming took off 8 bases at V and 4 bases at J, with 21 bases between the two ends. The CDR3 covers 16 residues. The CDR3: CASALLSGAAGNTIYF. CDR3 DNA: TGTGCCAGCGCGCTTCTATCGGGGGCAGCAGGAAACACCATATATTTT.

This clonotype was observed many times. At one end, the junction sequence differs from germline, possibly due to a read error. J is TRBJ2-1 and V is TRBV5-1, with TRBD1 matching over 10 bases. This CDR3 has 14 residues. Germline V gene data show CDR1 as SGHRS and CDR2 as YFSETQ. CDR3 residues: CASSLGQGYNEQFF. Here the CDR3 DNA reads TGTGCCAGCAGCTTGGGACAGGGGTACAATGAGCAGTTCTTC.

This clonotype was observed many times. The CDR3 DNA sequence: TGTGCCAGCAAGGAGGGTAGCCGTGTGAACACTGAAGCTTTCTTT. This sequence encodes CASKEGSRVNTEAFF. The V call is TRBV27, the J call TRBJ1-1; no firm D call. Trimming stripped 7 bases from V and 0 bases from J, with 15 bases between. CDR1 is MNHEY and CDR2 is SMNVEV in the germline V gene (reference sequence). The CDR3 has 15 amino acids.

The chain joins TRBV5-4 to TRBJ1-6; a weak D match, TRBD1 (6 bases). The germline V gene encodes CDR1 SGHNT and CDR2 YYREEE (reference sequence). V was pared by 4 bases and J by 10 bases, with 15 bases between. The CDR3 runs to 14 residues. The CDR3 DNA sequence: TGTGCCAGCAGCGGTAAGGGGGGTAACTCACCCCTCCACTTT. As protein: CASSGKGGNSPLHF.

J is TRBJ2-6 and V is TRBV27; TRBD1 is a possible D gene (6 bases). The length of the CDR3 is 20 residues. From germline, CDR1 is MNHEY and CDR2 SMNVEV (reference sequence). The V end was cut by 4 bases, the J end by 0 bases, with 22 bases between. DNA for the CDR3: TGTGCCAGCAGTTCGAGCAGGGGTTTCAATTCCAACTCTGGGGCCAACGTCCTGACTTTC. It translates to CASSSSRGFNSNSGANVLTF. Variable domain in full (rest from reference TRBV27 and TRBJ2-6): EAQVTQNPRYLITVTGKKLTVTCSQNMNHEYMSWYRQDPGLGLRQIYYSMNVEVTDKGDVPEGYKVSRKEKRNFPLILESPSPNQTSLYFCASSSSRGFNSNSGANVLTFGAGSRLTVL.

This clonotype was observed a few times. The gene calls are TRBV5-1 and TRBJ1-3, with a possible D match to TRBD1 (6 bases). Trimming stripped 7 bases from V and 4 bases from J, with 12 bases between. Per the germline V gene, CDR1 is SGHRS and CDR2 is YFSETQ. The CDR3 is made up of 13 amino acids. The CDR3 DNA follows: TGCGCCAGCGGGATGACAGGAGGAAACACCATATATTTT. This sequence encodes CASGMTGGNTIYF.

This clonotype was observed a few times. V and J are TRBV3-1 and TRBJ2-7; 10 nucleotides match TRBD2. CDR3 length equals 18 residues. V was clipped by 0 bases and J by 8 bases; unmatched bases: 16. Per the germline V gene, CDR1 is LGHDT and CDR2 is YNNKEL (reference sequence). The CDR3 is CASSQEASGGPDVRKQYF. For the CDR3, the DNA is TGTGCCAGCAGCCAAGAGGCTAGCGGGGGCCCCGATGTGAGGAAGCAGTACTTC.

The V gene is TRBV7-9, the J gene TRBJ2-1; 7 bases agree with TRBD1. V shed 5 bases, J shed 9 bases, and the junction held 7 bases outside the gene matches. Germline loops: CDR1 SEHNR, CDR2 FQNEAQ (reference sequence). The CDR3 has 13 amino acids. Here the CDR3 reads CASSAPGQLEQFF. For the CDR3, the DNA is TGTGCCAGCAGCGCGCCGGGACAGCTTGAGCAGTTCTTC.

In its sample, this clonotype was seen many times. This rearrangement joins TRBV5-5 to TRBJ1-2; the match to TRBD1 covers 8 bases. The V gene end was trimmed by 3 bases and the J gene end by 3 bases; junction bases not matched to a gene: 7. The CDR3 loop spans 15 amino acids. CDR1 and CDR2 from the germline V gene are SGHKS and YYEKEE (reference sequence). The CDR3 nucleotides read TGTGCCAGCAGCTGGTCAGGGACAGGACACTATGGCTACACCTTC. It translates to CASSWSGTGHYGYTF.

J is TRBJ2-1 and V is TRBV27; the match to TRBD2 covers 13 bases. The germline V gene has CDR1 MNHEY and CDR2 SMNVEV (reference sequence). Trimming cost V 4 bases and J 0 bases; bases outside gene matches: 3. The length of the CDR3 is 17 residues. The CDR3 DNA reads TGTGCCAGCAGTTCCCGGACTAGCGGGAGCTCCTACAATGAGCAGTTCTTC. Translating gives CASSSRTSGSSYNEQFF.

Many counts were recorded for this clonotype. The V call is TRBV6-1, the J call TRBJ2-7, with D possibly called TRBD1 or TRBD2 (5 bases each). This CDR3 comprises 13 residues. Germline V lookup: CDR1 MNHNS, CDR2 SASEGT. Trimming shortened V by 1 base and J by 3 bases, and 7 bases separated the two germline ends. CDR3 sequence (DNA): TGTGCCAGCAGTGAAGGGGACGACTACGAGCAGTACTTC. Its translation: CASSEGDDYEQYF.

This clonotype was recorded many times. The chain joins TRBV28 to TRBJ2-1, with D perhaps given as TRBD1 or TRBD2 (6 bases each). The CDR3 runs to 13 residues. CDR1 and CDR2 from the germline V gene are MDHEN and SYDVKM. Trimming took off 6 bases at V and 8 bases at J, with 14 bases between the two ends. CDR3 sequence: CASRPQGRHEQFF. The CDR3 coding sequence is TGTGCCAGCAGACCTCAGGGGAGGCATGAGCAGTTCTTC.

The chain combines TRBV5-6 with TRBJ1-1; 7 nucleotides align to TRBD1. J was trimmed by 4 bases and V by 4 bases; bases with no gene match: 4. The CDR3 is made up of 13 amino acids. Germline lookup yields CDR1 SGHDT and CDR2 YYEEEE. The CDR3 reads CASSPGQVTEAFF. The DNA of the CDR3 is TGTGCCAGCAGCCCCGGACAGGTCACTGAAGCTTTCTTT.

This clonotype was seen a few times. This chain's CDR3 is CASSQSSGGGRDTQYF. CDR3 nucleotides: TGTGCCAGCAGCCAATCGAGCGGGGGCGGGCGGGATACGCAGTATTTT. This sequence joins TRBV3-1 and TRBJ2-3, with 8 bases aligning to TRBD2. The germline V gene encodes CDR1 LGHDT and CDR2 YNNKEL (reference sequence). J gave up 6 bases and V 2 bases, and 10 bases lay outside the gene matches. The CDR3 spans 16 residues.

The J gene is TRBJ1-6, the V gene TRBV7-9; D remains ambiguous. V was shortened by 2 bases and J by 7 bases, with 18 bases between the two germline ends. The V gene's germline CDR1 is SEHNR and CDR2 FQNEAQ (reference sequence). This CDR3 is built from 17 residues. The CDR3 is CASSLWTGGRENSPLHF. The CDR3 bases are TGTGCCAGCAGCTTATGGACGGGAGGGAGGGAGAATTCACCCCTCCACTTT.